One sample yielded the 21 T cell receptor beta chains listed below, sequenced in a study of T cell repertoires in cytomegalovirus infection. Their antigen targets remain unknown. TCRdb recomputed calls from the reads with MiXCR, one row per CDR3 protein. The table lists 5,500 to 6,500 distinct CDR3 sequences, 45% to 55% of them singletons. The specimen was PBMCs, sequenced either directly or after in vitro stimulation (not recorded which). All receptors derive from a human donor in good health (CMV status not recorded). Some clones in this sample may be carry-over from other donors' samples.

Note on this clonotype: The junction departs from germline at one end; a sequencing error may be responsible. The chain links TRBV6-5 to TRBJ2-3; 10 bases map to TRBD2. The CDR3 covers 17 residues. Germline CDR1 MNHEY, CDR2 SVGAGI. CDR3 DNA sequence: TGTGCCAGAATTTACTCAGCGCTAGCGGGAGATGCAGATACGCCGTATTTT. Translation gives CARIYSALAGDADTPYF.

Comments on this clonotype: As the CDR3 is not closed by the conserved phenylalanine or tryptophan, this likely results from a read error. The DNA is left out, because the CDR3 cannot be placed on it with certainty; the CDR3 is given as TCRdb lists it. The genes are TRBV28 and TRBJ2-7; the DNA was not compared with TRBD2, the D call given in the table. Including both end residues, the CDR3 is 14 amino acids long. CDR1 is MDHEN and CDR2 is SYDVKM in the germline V gene. CDR3: CASTPTLLDYDQSC.

In regard to this clonotype: As the CDR3 is not closed by the conserved phenylalanine or tryptophan, this likely results from a read error. This CDR3 is CASSWDTPADGQYC. CDR3 coding DNA: TGCGCCAGCAGCTGGGACACCCCTGCCGACGGGCAGTACTGC. This chain joins TRBV7-8 and TRBJ2-7, with a weak D call TRBD1 (6 bases). This CDR3 region has 14 residues. Germline CDR1 SGHVS, CDR2 FQNEAQ.

This sequence joins TRBV7-2 and TRBJ2-1; D not certain. CDR3 length: 14 residues. The ends were cut back, 5 bases at V and 7 bases at J, with 15 bases in the middle. CDR1 is SGHTA, CDR2 FQGNSA, per germline. CDR3 bases: TGTGCCAGCAGCCCGCCCCCGGGCAGGAATGAGCAGTTCTTC. It codes for CASSPPPGRNEQFF. Variable domain in full (rest from reference TRBV7-2 and TRBJ2-1): GAGVSQSPSNKVTEKGKDVELRCDPISGHTALYWYRQSLGQGLEFLIYFQGNSAPDKSGLPSDRFSAERTGGSVSTLTIQRTQQEDSAVYLCASSPPPGRNEQFFGPGTRLTVL.

This clonotype was seen more than once but under ten times. A much larger clonotype is one base distant, so this may be a read error. This chain joins TRBV28 and TRBJ1-5, with D uncertain. V was cut by 3 bases and J by 9 bases, with 6 bases left in between. CDR3 length: 11 amino acids. The V gene's germline CDR1 is MDHEN and CDR2 SYDVKM. CDR3 nucleotides: TGTGCCAGCAGTTTCCCGGGGCCCCAGCATTTT. Protein sequence: CASSFPGPQHF.

The V and J genes are TRBV7-6 and TRBJ1-6, with no clear D. Germline loops: CDR1 SGHVS, CDR2 FNYEAQ. Trimming removed 3 bases at V and 10 bases at J, with 10 bases between. This CDR3 has 13 amino acids. CDR3 DNA: TGTGCCAGCAGCTTTGGGTCGAAGTCACCCCTCCACTTT. This encodes CASSFGSKSPLHF.

V and J are TRBV28 and TRBJ2-1; 9 bases agree with TRBD1. The CDR3 is 12 amino acids. Germline CDR1 is MDHEN and CDR2 is SYDVKM. The CDR3 DNA sequence: TGTGCGTGCCGTTTTGGGACAGGGCGGCAGTTCTTC. Amino acid sequence: CACRFGTGRQFF.

This clonotype was observed a single time. The chain combines TRBV28 with TRBJ2-1; TRBD2 matches 7 bases. CDR1 is MDHEN, CDR2 SYDVKM, per germline. J was trimmed by 15 bases and V by 8 bases; bases with no gene match: 19. This CDR3 region has 14 residues. The CDR3 DNA reads TGTGCCAGCGCCATCTTAACCCTAGCGGTGGAGACGTTCTTC. Residues: CASAILTLAVETFF.

V gene TRBV12-3 or TRBV12-4 combines with J gene TRBJ2-1, with 13 positions matching TRBD2. The ends lost 5 bases at V and 6 bases at J; junction bases unmatched: 7. CDR3 size: 16 residues. Here the CDR3 reads CASSIRTSGRSNEQFF. DNA of the CDR3: TGTGCCAGCAGTATAAGGACTAGCGGGAGAAGCAATGAGCAGTTCTTC.

The chain carries TRBV27 and TRBJ2-7; tentative D call: TRBD1 (5 bases). CDR1 and CDR2 (germline): MNHEY, SMNVEV (reference sequence). CDR3 length equals 15 residues. The ends were cut back, 2 bases at V and 2 bases at J, with 13 bases in the middle. CDR3 in DNA: TGTGCCAGCAGTTTAAACTCAGGGTCAGCCTACGAGCAGTACTTC. The encoded protein is CASSLNSGSAYEQYF.

The sample holds one count of this clonotype. With a much larger clone just one base away, this may be a read error. V is TRBV6-1 and J is TRBJ2-5; 7 nucleotides line up with TRBD1. CDR1 and CDR2 from the germline V gene are MNHNS and SASEGT. The CDR3 contains 17 residues. CDR3 amino acids: CASIEFRSRGQQETQYF. The CDR3 DNA reads as TGTGCCAGCATTGAATTTCGTAGTCGGGGACAGCAAGAGACCCAGTACTTC.

Notes on this clonotype: A much larger clone lies one base from this, so it may be a read error. For the CDR3, the DNA is TGTGCCAGCAGATGGGACACCCCTTGCGACGAGACGTACTTC. It specifies CASRWDTPCDETYF. V usage is TRBV7-8 and J usage is TRBJ2-7; maybe TRBD1 (6 bases). In germline, CDR1 is SGHVS, CDR2 FQNEAQ. This CDR3 spans 14 amino acids. Trimming removed 6 bases from V and 12 bases from J, with 24 bases in between.

Ten or more counts support this clonotype. The CDR3 region has the DNA TGTGCCAGCTCACCACGGGTTACGGACGGGGGAAGGGACACTGAAGCTTTCTTT. Protein product: CASSPRVTDGGRDTEAFF. The chain has TRBV18 and TRBJ1-1; perhaps TRBD1 as D (5 bases). Germline CDR1 KGHSH, CDR2 LQKENI. V lost 1 base to trimming and J lost 3 bases, with 21 bases between them. This CDR3 has 18 amino acids.

Details on this clonotype: Being one base from a much bigger clone, this may be a read error. The rearrangement uses TRBV7-8 and TRBJ2-7; D may be TRBD2 (7 bases). The V and J ends lost 11 bases and 5 bases respectively, with 22 bases between them. The CDR3 has 14 amino acids. The V gene's germline CDR1 is SGHVS and CDR2 FQNEAQ. CDR3 DNA: TGTGCCTGGAGCGGGGACACCCCTTGCGACGAGCAGTACTTC. It codes for CAWSGDTPCDEQYF.

V is TRBV7-9 and J is TRBJ1-4, with no clear D. The germline CDR1 and CDR2 sequences are SEHNR and FQNEAQ (reference sequence). V was cut by 4 bases and J by 3 bases, with 12 bases left in between. The CDR3 has 15 residues. The CDR3 sequence is CASSSRLQSNEKLFF. The CDR3 DNA reads TGTGCCAGCAGCTCGAGGCTTCAGTCTAATGAAAAACTGTTTTTT.

J is TRBJ1-5 and V is TRBV10-2; D call uncertain. V lost 6 bases and J 4 bases, leaving 10 bases between the germline ends. The germline V gene has CDR1 WSHSY and CDR2 SAAADI. The CDR3 is made up of 13 amino acids. CDR3 nucleotide sequence: TGCGCCAGCAGGGCAGATCATAATCAGCCCCAGCATTTT. Its protein product is CASRADHNQPQHF.

The chain employs TRBV7-6 and TRBJ2-2; D may be TRBD2 (5 bases). There are 14 residues in the CDR3. CDR1 and CDR2 from the germline V gene are SGHVS and FNYEAQ. The V end lost 5 bases, the J end lost 2 bases, and 9 bases lay between the germline ends. CDR3 sequence reads: CASSTRENTGELFF. For the CDR3, the DNA is TGTGCCAGCAGCACTCGGGAAAACACCGGGGAGCTGTTTTTT.

The chain recombines TRBV6-2 or TRBV6-3 with TRBJ1-5; D is unresolved. The V gene's germline CDR1 is MNHEY and CDR2 SVGEGT. V lost 0 bases, J lost 7 bases, and 10 bases lay in between. This CDR3 region has 14 residues. Here the CDR3 DNA reads TGTGCCAGCAGTTACTCGCCGAATGGGCAGCCCCAGCATTTT. Translated: CASSYSPNGQPQHF.

Remarks on this clonotype: Germline and junction disagree at one end, which may indicate a read error. The chain couples TRBV4-2 to TRBJ1-3; weak D call: TRBD1 (5 bases). Germline V gene sequence: CDR1 LGHNA, CDR2 YNFKEQ. There are 15 residues in the CDR3. The CDR3 is CASIQDYQGGNTIYF. The CDR3 nucleotides read TGTGCCAGCATCCAAGATTATCAGGGAGGAAACACCATATATTTT.

Turning to this clonotype: One end of the junction is discordant with germline, which a read error may explain. The V gene is TRBV5-1, the J gene TRBJ2-5; 9 nucleotides line up with TRBD1. Germline assignment: CDR1 SGHRS and CDR2 YFSETQ. The CDR3 covers 12 residues. In DNA form, the CDR3 reads TGCGCAAGCCGGCGGGACAGGGAGACCAAGTACTTC. It is translated as CASRRDRETKYF.

The genes are TRBV28 and TRBJ2-7, with a weak D call TRBD2 (5 bases). Trimming cost V 9 bases and J 10 bases, with 25 bases left between them. The CDR3 is 14 amino acids. Germline CDR1 is MDHEN and CDR2 is SYDVKM. The CDR3 region is CARTPTQLDFDQYF. The CDR3 DNA is TGTGCCAGAACTCCCACCCAACTAGACTTCGATCAGTACTTC.